The present entry profiles one T cell receptor beta chain with its context. This sample is drawn from a study of T cell changes during pregnancy in multiple sclerosis. Sequencing was performed with immunoSEQ multiplex PCR; in TCRdb, only in-frame clones are kept and a portion is missing. The table records around 62,000 clones, 93% of them present only once. Specimen: CD8+ T cells from peripheral blood mononuclear cells, collected in the second trimester of pregnancy. This clonotype originated in a female donor with multiple sclerosis, enrolled in a pregnancy study.

The CDR3 DNA is TGTGCCAGCAGCTTCTACGGGTTCGGCACCGGGGAGCTGTTTTTT. It codes for CASSFYGFGTGELFF. J is TRBJ2-2 and V is TRBV7-3; the D is unclear. The CDR3 covers 15 residues. Germline CDR1 and CDR2: SGHTA and FQGTGA. The V and J ends lost 3 bases and 4 bases respectively, with 12 bases between them.